The 27 T cell receptor beta chains presented below share a single source sample, sequenced in a study of neoadjuvant nivolumab and ipilimumab in lung cancer. Produced via immunoSEQ multiplex PCR; TCRdb's table is partial and in-frame only. Seen here are approximately 30,000 clones, 75% to 95% observed once, and the top ten hold almost 5%. The sample was peripheral blood, taken after neoadjuvant nivolumab, alone or with ipilimumab, at or shortly before surgery. These receptors all stem from an adult with non-small cell lung cancer.

CDR3 sequence (DNA): TGTGCCAGCAGCGTAGGAAGCGGGGGGTGGATCTCCTACAATGAGCAGTTCTTC. This codes for CASSVGSGGWISYNEQFF. J is TRBJ2-1 and V is TRBV9; 9 nucleotides agree with TRBD2. V dropped 0 bases and J dropped 0; count of bases not matched to a gene: 7. The CDR3 consists of 18 residues. CDR1 and CDR2 from the germline V gene are SGDLS and YYNGEE.

This clone was detected a few times. This sequence joins TRBV7-8 and TRBJ2-1; the D is unclear. This CDR3 has 15 amino acids. The germline V and J ends were trimmed by 2 bases and 7 bases, with 15 bases remaining between them. Germline CDR1 reads SGHVS; CDR2 reads FQNEAQ. CDR3 coding DNA: TGTGCCAGCAGCTTAACCACAGTGGTAGGGAATGAGCAGTTCTTC. Translation gives CASSLTTVVGNEQFF.

The V call is TRBV5-1, the J call TRBJ2-7; D not resolved. From germline, CDR1 is SGHRS and CDR2 YFSETQ. The CDR3 spans 15 residues. V lost 0 bases, J lost 2 bases, and 12 bases lay in between. The CDR3 is CASSLDGVSPYEQYF. CDR3 nucleotides: TGCGCCAGCAGCTTGGATGGGGTTAGCCCCTACGAGCAGTACTTC.

V and J are TRBV6-1 and TRBJ1-1; TRBD1 is a possible D gene (5 bases). V was cut by 0 bases and J by 12 bases, with 14 bases left in between. Germline values: CDR1 MNHNS, CDR2 SASEGT. This CDR3 spans 13 amino acids. The CDR3 region is CASSEARRDRTFF. CDR3 DNA: TGTGCCAGCAGTGAAGCGAGGAGGGACCGCACTTTCTTT.

This chain links TRBV18 with TRBJ1-1; possibly TRBD1 for D (6 bases). Germline loops: CDR1 KGHSH, CDR2 LQKENI. The V end was cut by 4 bases, the J end by 2 bases, with 14 bases between. This CDR3 region has 15 residues. The CDR3 protein is CASSLSGTTNTEAFF. In DNA, the CDR3 is TGTGCCAGCTCACTCTCCGGGACAACCAACACTGAAGCTTTCTTT.

The rearrangement uses TRBV5-1 and TRBJ1-2, with 8 bases matching TRBD1. The CDR3 consists of 16 residues. With 4 bases clipped from V and 0 bases from J, the junction kept 8 bases outside the gene matches. Germline V lookup: CDR1 SGHRS, CDR2 YFSETQ. The CDR3 is CASSLLGQGANYGYTF. CDR3 nucleotides: TGCGCCAGCAGCCTCCTCGGACAGGGAGCTAACTATGGCTACACCTTC. The full variable domain, with the rest looked up from reference TRBV5-1 and TRBJ1-2, is KAGVTQTPRYLIKTRGQQVTLSCSPISGHRSVSWYQQTPGQGLQFLFEYFSETQRNKGNFPGRFSGRQFSNSRSEMNVSTLELGDSALYLCASSLLGQGANYGYTFGSGTRLTVV.

The rearrangement uses TRBV7-9 and TRBJ1-6, with no clear D. The CDR3 is 14 residues long. The germline V gene encodes CDR1 SEHNR and CDR2 FQNEAQ (reference sequence). The ends were cut back, 1 base at V and 5 bases at J, with 6 bases in the middle. The CDR3 DNA is TGTGCCAGCAGCTTAGGACCGGATAATTCACCCCTCCACTTT. It is translated as CASSLGPDNSPLHF.

This chain connects TRBV5-6 to TRBJ2-5, with 8 bases matching TRBD2. CDR3 length: 14 residues. Germline values: CDR1 SGHDT, CDR2 YYEEEE. V lost 3 bases and J lost 4; bases outside the gene matches: 5. The CDR3 region is CASSSGRGGETQYF. The CDR3 DNA is TGTGCCAGCAGCTCCGGGAGGGGGGGAGAGACCCAGTACTTC.

The chain is built from TRBV5-1 and TRBJ1-4, with D possibly being TRBD1 (6 bases). V lost 4 bases to trimming and J lost 3 bases, with 13 bases between them. Germline CDR1 is SGHRS and CDR2 is YFSETQ. This CDR3 is 15 amino acids long. The CDR3 loop reads CASSRLQGANEKLFF. The CDR3 DNA is TGCGCCAGCAGCCGACTACAGGGAGCTAATGAAAAACTGTTTTTT. Full variable domain (outside the CDR3, taken from reference TRBV5-1 and TRBJ1-4): KAGVTQTPRYLIKTRGQQVTLSCSPISGHRSVSWYQQTPGQGLQFLFEYFSETQRNKGNFPGRFSGRQFSNSRSEMNVSTLELGDSALYLCASSRLQGANEKLFFGSGTQLSVL.

The rearrangement joins TRBV9 to TRBJ2-1, with D possibly called TRBD1 or TRBD2 (5 bases each). Per the germline V gene, CDR1 is SGDLS and CDR2 is YYNGEE. The ends were cut back, 3 bases at V and 12 bases at J, with 25 bases in the middle. The CDR3 length is 16 residues. CDR3: CASSDRYTEGYTGQFF. CDR3 coding DNA: TGTGCCAGCAGCGACCGCTACACCGAGGGTTATACAGGGCAGTTCTTC.

This chain joins TRBV13 and TRBJ1-2, with a possible D match to TRBD1 (6 bases). V was pared by 5 bases and J by 0 bases, with 19 bases between. CDR1 is PRHDT, CDR2 FYEKMQ, per germline (reference sequence). The CDR3 covers 17 residues. This chain's CDR3 is CASSVDRIDSPNYGYTF. The CDR3 DNA reads TGTGCCAGCAGCGTAGACAGGATAGATTCTCCTAACTATGGCTACACCTTC.

V is TRBV2 and J is TRBJ2-3; D not certain. Germline CDR1 reads SNHLY; CDR2 reads FYNNEI. This CDR3 has 11 residues. The ends were cut back, 8 bases at V and 6 bases at J, with 9 bases in the middle. In nucleotides, the CDR3 is TGTGCCAGCGGTAGGGTTGATACGCAGTATTTT. Its translation is CASGRVDTQYF.

The sample holds one count of this clone. This sequence joins TRBV9 and TRBJ2-1; D is undetermined. This CDR3 comprises 15 residues. The V gene lost 1 base and the J gene lost 0 bases, with 8 bases spanning the gap. The germline gives CDR1 SGDLS, CDR2 YYNGEE. DNA of the CDR3: TGTGCCAGCAGCGTAAATCCTAGCTCCTACAATGAGCAGTTCTTC. Protein product: CASSVNPSSYNEQFF.

This clone was seen only once. The CDR3, as DNA: TGCGCCAGCAGCTTGAGCGGACAAGCCACCGGGGAGCTGTTTTTT. Translating it yields CASSLSGQATGELFF. The V and J genes are TRBV5-1 and TRBJ2-2; D assignment may be TRBD1 or TRBD2 (5 bases each). CDR1 is SGHRS, CDR2 YFSETQ, per germline. V was clipped by 1 base and J by 4 bases, with 11 bases between them. There are 15 residues in the CDR3.

This sequence joins TRBV11-1 and TRBJ1-2; no firm D call. The CDR3 spans 13 residues. The V gene lost 5 bases and the J gene lost 4 bases, with 11 bases spanning the gap. Per the germline V gene, CDR1 is SGHAT and CDR2 is FQDESV (reference sequence). Here the CDR3 DNA reads TGTGCCAGCAGCCCCGGACTGAGCTATGGCTACACCTTC. Its translation is CASSPGLSYGYTF.

The genes are TRBV6-5 and TRBJ2-1; tentative D call: TRBD2 (6 bases). The V end lost 2 bases, the J end lost 1 base, and 12 bases lay between the germline ends. This CDR3 spans 16 amino acids. Germline values: CDR1 MNHEY, CDR2 SVGAGI. CDR3 protein: CASSYGGGVSYNEQFF. The CDR3 DNA sequence: TGTGCCAGCAGTTACGGAGGCGGGGTTTCCTACAATGAGCAGTTCTTC.

This chain connects TRBV15 to TRBJ2-5; unclear D gene. Germline CDR1 reads LNHNV; CDR2 reads YYDKDF (reference sequence). V was clipped by 0 bases and J by 1 base, with 6 bases between them. This CDR3 contains 14 residues. The CDR3: CATSRDPAQETQYF. CDR3 bases: TGTGCCACCAGCAGAGATCCCGCCCAAGAGACCCAGTACTTC.

The chain joins TRBV5-1 to TRBJ1-5; 8 bases are shared with TRBD1. The germline gives CDR1 SGHRS, CDR2 YFSETQ. This CDR3 is 16 amino acids long. With 4 bases clipped from V and 3 bases from J, the junction kept 9 bases outside the gene matches. This CDR3 is CASSNHRGVPNQPQHF. CDR3 sequence (DNA): TGCGCCAGCAGCAACCACAGGGGGGTCCCCAATCAGCCCCAGCATTTT. Variable domain in full (rest from reference TRBV5-1 and TRBJ1-5): KAGVTQTPRYLIKTRGQQVTLSCSPISGHRSVSWYQQTPGQGLQFLFEYFSETQRNKGNFPGRFSGRQFSNSRSEMNVSTLELGDSALYLCASSNHRGVPNQPQHFGDGTRLSIL.

The chain is built from TRBV29-1 and TRBJ2-3, with D perhaps matching TRBD2 (6 bases). V lost 3 bases to trimming and J lost 0 bases, with 7 bases between them. The CDR3 loop spans 13 amino acids. Germline-derived CDR1 and CDR2 are SQVTM and ANQGSEA. The CDR3 region is CSVDGGSTDTQYF. In DNA form, the CDR3 reads TGCAGCGTTGATGGGGGGAGCACAGATACGCAGTATTTT.

The chain joins TRBV6-5 to TRBJ2-1, with no clear D. V dropped 6 bases and J dropped 8 bases, with 14 bases sitting between them. Looked up from germline, CDR1 is MNHEY and CDR2 is SVGAGI. There are 13 residues in the CDR3. The CDR3 DNA sequence: TGTGCCAGCAGGAATATTAACCGCTATGAGCAGTTCTTC. Translation gives CASRNINRYEQFF.

This chain uses TRBV5-5 with TRBJ2-2; D may be TRBD1 (6 bases). The V and J ends lost 3 bases and 4 bases respectively, with 10 bases between them. CDR3 size: 14 residues. CDR1 and CDR2 from the germline V gene are SGHKS and YYEKEE (reference sequence). CDR3 DNA: TGTGCCAGCAGCTGGGGGCAGTCCACCGGGGAGCTGTTTTTT. It encodes CASSWGQSTGELFF.

The rearrangement joins TRBV5-1 to TRBJ1-1, with D tentatively TRBD1 (5 bases). There are 14 residues in the CDR3. V shed 0 bases and J shed 3 bases, with 9 bases lying between them. Per germline, CDR1 SGHRS and CDR2 YFSETQ. In DNA form, the CDR3 reads TGCGCCAGCAGCTTGGCGTCAGGGTACACTGAAGCTTTCTTT. Amino acids: CASSLASGYTEAFF. Full variable domain (missing parts from reference TRBV5-1 and TRBJ1-1): KAGVTQTPRYLIKTRGQQVTLSCSPISGHRSVSWYQQTPGQGLQFLFEYFSETQRNKGNFPGRFSGRQFSNSRSEMNVSTLELGDSALYLCASSLASGYTEAFFGQGTRLTVV.

The chain recombines TRBV4-1 with TRBJ1-1; D may be TRBD1 (6 bases). In germline, CDR1 is MGHRA, CDR2 YSYEKL. V gave up 5 bases and J gave up 4 bases, with 23 bases separating them. The CDR3 is 17 amino acids. CDR3 protein: CASSFSTDRPDRTEAFF. In DNA form, the CDR3 reads TGCGCCAGCAGCTTCTCGACCGACAGGCCGGATCGCACTGAAGCTTTCTTT.

This clone has just one count. This chain connects TRBV10-3 to TRBJ2-3, with D uncertain. The CDR3 consists of 15 residues. Germline CDR1 reads ENHRY; CDR2 reads SYGVKD. Trimming took off 0 bases at V and 0 bases at J, with 7 bases between the two ends. CDR3 sequence reads: CAISESTLSTDTQYF. Here the CDR3 DNA reads TGTGCCATCAGTGAGTCAACACTTAGCACAGATACGCAGTATTTT.

The chain is built from TRBV5-1 and TRBJ2-5; no clear D. Trimming removed 0 bases at V and 5 bases at J, with 14 bases between. This CDR3 is 15 amino acids long. Germline V gene lookup returns CDR1 SGHRS and CDR2 YFSETQ. The CDR3 region is CASSLGAGPGETQYF. The CDR3 DNA reads TGCGCCAGCAGCTTGGGGGCCGGGCCCGGTGAGACCCAGTACTTC.

The CDR3 loop is CASSDSTWTFEKLFF. The CDR3 region has the DNA TGTGCCAGCAGTGATAGTACTTGGACTTTTGAAAAACTGTTTTTT. The J gene is TRBJ1-4, the V gene TRBV25-1; D is undetermined. Germline V gene lookup returns CDR1 MGHDK and CDR2 SYGVNS. The CDR3 is made up of 15 amino acids. Trimming removed 3 bases from V and 7 bases from J, with 15 bases in between.

The CDR3 reads CASSLADRTYTDTQYF. In DNA form, the CDR3 reads TGTGCCAGCAGCTTAGCTGACAGGACCTACACAGATACGCAGTATTTT. This chain joins TRBV7-8 and TRBJ2-3; D is possibly TRBD1 (6 bases). CDR3 length: 16 residues. CDR1 and CDR2 (germline): SGHVS, FQNEAQ. The ends were cut back, 0 bases at V and 2 bases at J, with 12 bases in the middle.